The present entry profiles one T cell receptor (beta chain) with its context. This clone was recorded once. Its target antigen remains unknown. No per-base quality is available; no much larger clone lies one base away. The CDR3 runs 15 amino acids, cysteine and phenylalanine included. The DNA shown is the 45-base CDR3, in frame from base 1. From the germline V gene, CDR1 is SGHNT and CDR2 is YENEEA. Trimmed from V: 9 bases; trimmed from J: 5 bases; junction bases lacking a gene match: 13. The library was built by means of the immunoSEQ multiplex PCR assay. A mixture of 60 forward primers for TCR Vbeta segments and 13 reverse primers for TCR Jbeta segments was used in the multiplex PCR. A multiplex PCR assay on genomic DNA amplified the CDR3 region of rearranged TCR beta genes. On the Illumina HiSeq System, the amplified TCR beta libraries were sequenced as 87-base-pair reads. From the authors' description of their analysis: A later analysis tallied 70 million to 100 million unique TCR beta chains across the approximately 670 repertoires, and about 12 million of those chains were shared by two or more donors. Raw reads were error-corrected and collapsed into unique sequences with a nearest-neighbor algorithm that merged closely related sequences to remove PCR and sequencing errors. V, D and J gene segments were assigned by aligning CDR3 sequences to IMGT reference sequences. For a sequence to be retained, a match of at least six nucleotides to both a V gene segment and a J gene segment was required. Rearrangements were classified as productive when the CDR3 lacked stop codons and remained in frame with V and J, and all other rearrangements were classified as non-productive. CDR3 was defined according to IMGT convention as the region running from the second conserved V-encoded cysteine to the conserved J-encoded phenylalanine. In an earlier analysis of around 540 of the donors, sequences lacking an unambiguous match to a single V gene segment were excluded. An earlier analysis of a few hundred of the donors called V segments functional above 56.7% productive rearrangements and segregating when the between-donor standard deviation exceeded 5%. A statistical classification framework was built for diagnosing cytomegalovirus status from the catalog of TCR beta chain sequences. A later analysis assigned V and J genes by comparing TCR nucleotide sequences with IMGT/GENE-DB human TR gene sequences. The TCRdist pipeline was used in a later analysis to assign CDR3 sequences and most-parsimonious VDJ recombination scenarios. In a later analysis, every TCR beta chain was defined by the combination of its CDR3 amino acid sequence and its V-gene family, and reads without a unique V-gene family were dropped. As a way to deal with suspected cross-contamination and a sequencing artifact, a later analysis dropped under 600 nucleotide sequences that were highly shared and had low generation probability. In a later analysis, a clonal expansion index for each public chain was calculated from normalized within-repertoire ranks of inferred template counts. In a later analysis, generation probabilities were computed using a VDJ recombination model fitted to out-of-frame rearrangements, and the results were checked against IGoR. In a later analysis, TCR-TCR, TCR-HLA and TCR-CMV co-occurrence was scored with hypergeometric tests, and a repertoire-size bias correction was applied to TCR pairs. In a later analysis, false discovery rates were estimated by permuting HLA or CMV assignments 20 times. In a later analysis, co-occurring TCRs were grouped using DBSCAN, with TCRdist sequence similarity added in when clustering inside HLA-allele-positive subsets. Repertoires with fewer than 30,000 or more than 120,000 public chains were left out of co-occurrence clustering, as were five repertoires with anomalous nucleotide sharing. The clones in this table, taken by TCRdb from immuneACCESS, are in-frame only. Not every clone is retained; where verified, under half of the shortfall comes from an unresolved V gene, and the cause of the rest is unknown. V, J and clone size reflect that table, while D and trimming were determined from the DNA. The sample includes around 110,000 clones, with about 80% observed a single time. Clones ranked in the top ten supply about 2.5% of the sample.

The data were obtained in a study of cytomegalovirus exposure and HLA in healthy donors listed by TCRdb under 2017. Turning to the overall study: According to an earlier analysis of a few hundred of the donors, about 190 million T cells yielded over 100 million unique TCR beta sequences and 276 Gb of sequence data. To predict cytomegalovirus infection status, the study combined high-throughput TCR immunosequencing, statistical association of individual TCRs with disease status, and machine learning. Of the roughly 410 genotyped donors, over 80% were placed in the genetic ancestry cluster associated with self-reported Caucasian donors. The study aimed to test whether cataloging public T cell receptors could reveal signatures of past pathogen exposure. HLA typing covered class I and class II loci at four-digit resolution. In the later analysis, no new phenotypic data were used to find candidate immune exposures; instead, reliance was placed on TCR beta sequences and their occurrence across donors. Typing coverage differed by locus: A, B, C, DRB1 and DQB1 were typed in roughly 620-640 donors, DQA1 in 500 to 550, DPA1 in 600 to 610, and DPB1 in 450 to 480. A separate validation cohort of 100 to 150 different subjects was used in addition to the 666-subject first cohort. Because of strong linkage in the cohort, roughly five DR-DQ haplotypes were treated as single units for association and clustering. Every repertoire in the discovery cohort had been generated on one and the same sequencing platform. Donor age, sex, ethnicity and CMV serostatus were collected together with the repertoire data. Among some 400 genotyped donors of the cohort, an average of around 240,000 unique TCR beta nucleotide sequences was sequenced per donor, of which about 19% were non-productive. To decide whether each TCR beta V gene segment behaved as functional or pseudogenic, an earlier analysis of over 500 of the donors relied on high-throughput TCR beta sequencing. An early release that covered about 600 HLA-typed donors contained approximately 290 gigabases of sequencing data and about 93 million unique TCR sequences. To study patterns of TCR occurrence, a later analysis re-analyzed previously published TCR beta repertoires from 666 donors and added high-resolution HLA genotyping. The T cell repertoires of around 670 subjects were profiled by immunosequencing and related to cytomegalovirus serostatus. A later genetic analysis took genome-wide SNP genotypes for about 55% of the 666 donors and used that subset as a discovery cohort.

General study outcomes and caveats: In a later analysis, TCR association rates were found to vary across HLA loci, with the most associated TCRs seen for DRB1 alleles and the fewest for HLA-C alleles. When HLA alleles, especially DR and DQ, strongly co-occurred, attributing TCR associations to individual alleles was difficult. A group of highly shared sequence variants was considered likely to be a technical artifact of the sequencing pipeline. In a later analysis, most CMV-associated TCR beta chains were found to appear HLA-restricted, with HLA associations seemingly driven largely by CMV exposure. The study listed approximately 160 TCR beta chains as associated with cytomegalovirus. An earlier analysis of approximately 540 of the donors showed that most TCR beta V segments appeared in productive rearrangements either about 87% or about 30% of the time, which broadly matched IMGT annotations. At a false discovery rate of 0.05, a later analysis linked 15,000 to 20,000 TCR beta sequences to specific HLA alleles. The authors suggested that the approach could potentially be generalized to other disease states and immunological phenotypes. The earlier analysis of nearly 600 of the donors excluded some 15 rarely observed V segments, including chromosome 9 orphons, because counts were too low. The presence/absence analyses assumed that sequencing depth was roughly uniform across donors, and that assumption may not be true. Because HLA typing was missing for some donors at each locus, association tests included only the typed subset. A later genetic analysis associated a missense DCLRE1C variant with V-gene and J-gene trimming of TCR beta chains, and an independent cohort replicated the association. Correlated functional status among segregating V segments might be attributable to linkage disequilibrium, but an unknown experimental factor could not be ruled out. A later analysis found that HLA-associated TCR beta chains were more clonally expanded and had lower generation probabilities than equally common non-associated chains. Some IMGT-functional V segments, including TRBV6-2 and TRBV6-3, could not be distinguished by the 87-base-pair reads and were therefore excluded. Cytomegalovirus status was reported to be diagnosed by the classifier with high specificity and sensitivity in both the original and validation cohorts. Several of the top co-occurrence clusters appeared to be linked to parvovirus B19, influenza, CMV and Epstein-Barr virus, according to a later analysis. A further reported finding was that TCR beta sequences accurately predicted the HLA-A and HLA-B alleles for most subjects in the first cohort. Across donors, most TCR sequences were observed very rarely, whereas some public TCRs were present in many individuals. In a later genetic analysis, fewer N-insertions in productive TCRs were reported among donors in an Asian-associated ancestry cluster than the roughly 670-donor mean. This cohort had only TCR beta chains sequenced, and the lack of alpha or paired-chain data limited which features could be detected. Immune exposure information for the cohort was limited to CMV serostatus. In vitro tests confirmed that a few of the cytomegalovirus-associated TCR beta chains recognize cytomegalovirus antigens.

The cohort comprised fewer than 700 healthy bone marrow donors. At the time of sampling, all cohort members were nominally healthy, though unrecorded immune exposures were likely present. The donor was CMV seropositive and was included in the group of approximately 300 seropositive cohort members. Each donor provided a peripheral blood sample, and peripheral blood mononuclear cells were used for TCR beta sequencing. Genomic DNA was extracted from the blood cell samples with the Qiagen DNeasy Blood Extraction Kit. Sequenced: PBMCs. The sequence derives from a man in his thirties or forties in good health and CMV-seropositive. The V gene is TRBV11-3 and the J gene is TRBJ1-1; the central 9 bases match TRBD1. The CDR3 amino acid sequence is: CASNPSGTGRTEAFF. The nucleotide sequence reads as follows: TGTGCCAGTAATCCTTCCGGGACAGGGAGGACTGAAGCTTTCTTT.